Sequencing of this TCR beta chain was carried out in a study of monozygotic twins with inflammatory bowel disease. In germline, CDR1 is SGHTA, CDR2 FQGNSA. The CDR3 contains 15 residues. For this clonotype: Its antigen is currently unknown.

Findings and caveats of the study: The inverse Simpson measure of TCRbeta diversity was lower in IBD patients than in healthy co-twins. Reduced clonotype sharing with other individuals was observed in IBD patients relative to healthy twins, especially with disease activity. Nothing supported a single strong signal or clonotype that was associated with IBD. Discordant twins had repertoire similarity that did not differ from that of concordant twins, possibly from limited power.

TCRdb reanalyzed the 5' RACE reads, giving one entry per CDR3 protein sequence and no DNA. In all, the sample yields about 160,000 distinct CDR3 sequences. Input material: blood. This sequence joins TRBV7-2 and TRBJ1-1; the D call from TCRdb, TRBD1, cannot be confirmed without DNA. This sequence was found in a human donor with ulcerative colitis or Crohn's disease, or a healthy co-twin of an affected twin (not recorded which). This CDR3 reads CASSLNRDTATEAFF.